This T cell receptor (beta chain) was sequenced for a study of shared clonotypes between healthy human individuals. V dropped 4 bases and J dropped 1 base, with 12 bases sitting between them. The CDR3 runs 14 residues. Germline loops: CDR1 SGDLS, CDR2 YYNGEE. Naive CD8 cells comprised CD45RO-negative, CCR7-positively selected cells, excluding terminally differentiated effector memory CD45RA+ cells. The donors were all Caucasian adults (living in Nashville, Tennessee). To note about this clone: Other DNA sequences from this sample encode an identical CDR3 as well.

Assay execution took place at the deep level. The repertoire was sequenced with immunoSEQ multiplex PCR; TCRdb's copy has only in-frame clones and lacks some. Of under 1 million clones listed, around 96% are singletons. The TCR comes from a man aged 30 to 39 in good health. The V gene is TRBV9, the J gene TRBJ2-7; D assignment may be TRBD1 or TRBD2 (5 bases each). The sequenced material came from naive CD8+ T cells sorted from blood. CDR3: CASSPGTGSYEQYF. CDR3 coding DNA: TGTGCCAGCAGCCCGGGGACGGGATCCTACGAGCAGTACTTC.